This passage covers 28 T cell receptor beta chains from one sample sequenced in a study of shared clonotypes between healthy human individuals (dated by TCRdb to the early 2020s). Receptor amplification or capture employed the immunoSEQ multiplex PCR assay. In its TCRdb copy, this immuneACCESS table keeps in-frame sequences only and misses some clones. Where compared with another copy, unresolved V genes explain less than half of these, and the others have no known cause. Counted in this sample were just over 2,000,000 clones; roughly 94% of them appeared once. The ten top clones hold more than 0.1% of the sample. Sequencing was performed on naive CD4+ T cells sorted from blood. In the paper's terms, the cell subset or site label means: CD45RA+ positively selected. Every receptor here comes from a man between 18 and 29 years old in good health.

This chain connects TRBV25-1 to TRBJ2-7; weak D call: TRBD2 (6 bases). The CDR3 is made up of 15 amino acids. V was shortened by 6 bases and J by 0 bases, with 15 bases between the two germline ends. CDR1 is MGHDK and CDR2 is SYGVNS in the germline V gene. CDR3 residues: CASSWGVAVSYEQYF. The CDR3 DNA reads as TGTGCCAGCAGCTGGGGGGTAGCGGTCTCCTACGAGCAGTACTTC.

V usage is TRBV10-1 and J usage is TRBJ2-5; D not resolved. The germline V gene has CDR1 WNHNN and CDR2 SYGVQD (reference sequence). The V end lost 3 bases, the J end lost 9 bases, and 17 bases lay between the germline ends. The CDR3 length is 14 residues. The CDR3 sequence is CASSDNLPGSAQYF. CDR3 DNA: TGCGCCAGCAGTGACAACCTCCCCGGGTCGGCCCAGTACTTC.

In its sample, this clone was seen a few times. This chain connects TRBV7-8 to TRBJ1-6, with 9 positions matching TRBD1. The CDR3 consists of 13 residues. Germline V CDR1 and CDR2: SGHVS, FQNEAQ. The trim removed 6 bases at V and 8 bases at J, leaving 2 bases unmatched. In DNA form, the CDR3 reads TGTGCCAGCAGTAGGGACAGGGATTCACCCCTCCACTTT. It encodes CASSRDRDSPLHF.

The gene calls are TRBV2 and TRBJ1-1; 8 nucleotides align to TRBD1. J gave up 9 bases and V 1 base, and 1 base lay outside the gene matches. Germline loops: CDR1 SNHLY, CDR2 FYNNEI. This CDR3 contains 12 residues. CDR3: CASSEDRGKAFF. CDR3 DNA: TGTGCCAGCAGTGAAGACAGGGGGAAAGCTTTCTTT.

V usage is TRBV7-9 and J usage is TRBJ2-2, with no clear D. Trimming stripped 3 bases from V and 6 bases from J, with 5 bases between. In germline, CDR1 is SEHNR, CDR2 FQNEAQ (reference sequence). The CDR3 totals 12 residues. The DNA of the CDR3 is TGTGCCAGCAGCTTTGGAGCCGGGGAGCTGTTTTTT. It yields the protein CASSFGAGELFF.

Regarding this clone: Other nucleotide sequences from this sample produce the same CDR3. V gene TRBV30 combines with J gene TRBJ1-2; no firm D call. V lost 3 bases to trimming and J lost 1 base, with 6 bases between them. Germline CDR1 reads GTSNPN; CDR2 reads SVGIG (reference sequence). The CDR3 length is 12 residues. CDR3 nucleotides: TGTGCCTGGAGCCGAGTTAACTATGGCTACACCTTC. Its protein is CAWSRVNYGYTF.

V gene TRBV5-1 combines with J gene TRBJ2-5; 9 nucleotides align to TRBD1. The V gene's germline CDR1 is SGHRS and CDR2 YFSETQ. The CDR3 loop spans 16 amino acids. Germline trimming cut 1 base from V and 2 bases from J; bases unmatched to any gene: 6. This chain's CDR3 is CASSLRTGGVQETQYF. The CDR3 DNA reads TGCGCCAGCAGCTTGCGAACAGGGGGCGTGCAAGAGACCCAGTACTTC.

The V gene is TRBV5-1, the J gene TRBJ2-3; D may correspond to TRBD1 or TRBD2 (6 bases each). The CDR3 loop spans 18 amino acids. V was shortened by 0 bases and J by 3 bases, with 20 bases between the two germline ends. CDR1 and CDR2 from the germline V gene are SGHRS and YFSETQ. The CDR3 region has the DNA TGCGCCAGCAGCTTGGCTGGGGTCGGGGGCGGTAGAACAGATACGCAGTATTTT. It is translated as CASSLAGVGGGRTDTQYF.

V is TRBV5-1 and J is TRBJ1-4, with 7 bases that match TRBD1. Per germline, CDR1 SGHRS and CDR2 YFSETQ. Trimming at V came to 3 bases and at J to 7 bases, leaving 9 bases not matched to a gene. The CDR3 spans 15 residues. DNA for the CDR3: TGCGCCAGCAGCTACACAGGGGACGAAGTTGAAAAACTGTTTTTT. Translation: CASSYTGDEVEKLFF.

As regards this clone: The sample carries other DNA sequences with the same CDR3. The genes are TRBV5-1 and TRBJ1-1; 7 nucleotides align to TRBD1. The junction had 3 bases not matched to a gene; V was cut back by 2 bases and J by 5 bases. CDR1 is SGHRS, CDR2 YFSETQ, per germline. There are 13 residues in the CDR3. This CDR3 is CASSFAGGTEAFF. The CDR3, as DNA: TGCGCCAGCAGCTTTGCAGGGGGTACTGAAGCTTTCTTT.

The V gene is TRBV19, the J gene TRBJ1-2, with a possible D match to TRBD1 (5 bases). The CDR3 is made up of 14 amino acids. Germline CDR1 and CDR2: LNHDA and SQIVND (reference sequence). Deletions cut 1 base from V and 5 bases from J, with 11 bases between. Here the CDR3 DNA reads TGTGCCAGTAGTATAGTCAGGGATCGGTATGGCTACACCTTC. It is translated as CASSIVRDRYGYTF.

CDR3 region: CASRYRDNYTF. DNA for the CDR3: TGTGCCAGCAGGTACCGGGACAACTACACCTTC. This chain uses TRBV28 with TRBJ1-2; TRBD1 is a possible D gene (6 bases). The CDR3 is 11 amino acids. Germline loops: CDR1 MDHEN, CDR2 SYDVKM. Trimming stripped 6 bases from V and 10 bases from J, with 12 bases between.

The V call is TRBV27, the J call TRBJ1-5; no clear D. Germline V gene sequence: CDR1 MNHEY, CDR2 SMNVEV (reference sequence). The CDR3 consists of 16 residues. Trimming removed 8 bases from V and 1 base from J, with 18 bases in between. CDR3 protein: CASRSLLDRSNQPQHF. The CDR3 DNA follows: TGTGCCAGCCGCAGTTTATTGGATAGGAGCAATCAGCCCCAGCATTTT.

The V and J genes are TRBV7-9 and TRBJ2-3; the D call may be TRBD1 or TRBD2 (6 bases each). Germline V CDR1 and CDR2: SEHNR, FQNEAQ (reference sequence). The V and J ends lost 7 bases and 0 bases respectively, with 14 bases between them. This CDR3 comprises 15 residues. The CDR3 bases are TGTGCCAGCAACCCCGGGGGCGGGAGCACAGATACGCAGTATTTT. Translating gives CASNPGGGSTDTQYF.

The V call is TRBV7-2, the J call TRBJ2-1; D unclear. The CDR3 has 13 amino acids. The germline V and J ends were trimmed by 2 bases and 7 bases, with 9 bases remaining between them. Per the germline V gene, CDR1 is SGHTA and CDR2 is FQGNSA. The CDR3 coding sequence is TGTGCCAGCAGCTTAATTAACCCGAATGAGCAGTTCTTC. Translated: CASSLINPNEQFF.

The V and J genes are TRBV27 and TRBJ1-6; D is undetermined. Trimming shortened V by 3 bases and J by 9 bases, and 15 bases separated the two germline ends. The germline CDR1 and CDR2 sequences are MNHEY and SMNVEV (reference sequence). The CDR3 totals 15 residues. CDR3 nucleotides: TGTGCCAGCAGTTTCCTCAGTCAAAGAACTTCACCCCTCCACTTT. Its translation is CASSFLSQRTSPLHF.

This CDR3 reads CASSSQINQETQYF. The CDR3 DNA sequence: TGTGCCAGCAGCTCCCAGATAAACCAAGAGACCCAGTACTTC. V and J are TRBV5-4 and TRBJ2-5; D is uncertain. Germline-derived CDR1 and CDR2 are SGHNT and YYREEE (reference sequence). This CDR3 contains 14 residues. The germline V and J ends were trimmed by 3 bases and 0 bases, with 9 bases remaining between them.

This clone was seen only once. The junction departs from germline at one end; a sequencing error may be responsible. The chain couples TRBV7-7 to TRBJ2-3; D might be TRBD2 (5 bases). CDR1 SSHAT and CDR2 FNYEAQ come from the germline V gene (reference sequence). The CDR3 length is 13 residues. The CDR3 is CASSSLRADTQYF. CDR3 nucleotides: TGTGCTAGCAGCAGCCTGAGGGCAGATACGCAGTATTTT.

V is TRBV19 and J is TRBJ1-6; TRBD1 is a possible D gene (5 bases). Trimming cost V 6 bases and J 7 bases, with 10 bases left between them. Germline CDR1 is LNHDA and CDR2 is SQIVND (reference sequence). The CDR3 extends over 13 amino acids. CDR3 DNA: TGTGCCAGTAGGGACACAACCAATTCACCCCTCCACTTT. Translated, it gives CASRDTTNSPLHF.

In regard to this clone: This same CDR3 is encoded by further DNA sequences in the sample. The chain has TRBV10-3 and TRBJ2-5, with D unclear. The germline CDR1 and CDR2 sequences are ENHRY and SYGVKD. The CDR3 totals 13 residues. Trimming took 0 bases from V and 5 from J, leaving 7 bases between them. This CDR3 reads CAISESRSETQYF. CDR3 sequence (DNA): TGTGCCATCAGTGAGTCCAGGTCCGAGACCCAGTACTTC.

CDR3 DNA: TGTGCCAGCAGCTTGTCACCGTCTAACTATGGCTACACCTTC. Its translation is CASSLSPSNYGYTF. This rearrangement joins TRBV5-4 to TRBJ1-2; D is ambiguous. Germline assignment: CDR1 SGHNT and CDR2 YYREEE (reference sequence). The CDR3 spans 14 residues. Trimming took off 1 base at V and 0 bases at J, with 7 bases between the two ends.

In the case of this clone: A read error may be the cause here, since a much bigger clone is one base away. The V call is TRBV7-9, the J call TRBJ2-1; possibly TRBD2 for D (5 bases). This CDR3 region has 12 residues. Germline V lookup: CDR1 SEHNR, CDR2 FQNEAQ (reference sequence). The CDR3 reads CASSLARSEQFF. CDR3 DNA: TGTGCCAGCAGCCTAGCTCGTAGTGAGCAGTTCTTC.

This clone was seen just once. The chain employs TRBV10-3 and TRBJ2-2; D is unresolved. V lost 4 bases and J 4 bases, leaving 10 bases between the germline ends. The CDR3 is 14 amino acids. Germline V CDR1 and CDR2: ENHRY, SYGVKD. DNA for the CDR3: TGTGCCATCAGTGGCGGTAAACCCACCGGGGAGCTGTTTTTT. Encoded protein: CAISGGKPTGELFF.

The V and J genes are TRBV18 and TRBJ1-1; D call uncertain. The CDR3 is made up of 16 amino acids. Per germline, CDR1 KGHSH and CDR2 LQKENI. V lost 0 bases, J lost 0 bases, and 11 bases lay in between. Here the CDR3 DNA reads TGTGCCAGCTCACCACCTAGTTACGGGATGAACACTGAAGCTTTCTTT. Amino acid sequence: CASSPPSYGMNTEAFF.

The J gene is TRBJ1-1, the V gene TRBV28; a possible D gene is TRBD1 (5 bases). The V gene's germline CDR1 is MDHEN and CDR2 SYDVKM. Trimming took off 9 bases at V and 10 bases at J, with 18 bases between the two ends. The CDR3 has 12 amino acids. CDR3 sequence (DNA): TGTGCCAGTTCCGGGGCGTTCGGTGGAGCTTTCTTT. Amino acids: CASSGAFGGAFF.

This chain joins TRBV7-2 and TRBJ1-5; D remains ambiguous. The germline V gene encodes CDR1 SGHTA and CDR2 FQGNSA. Trimming shortened V by 1 base and J by 3 bases, and 10 bases separated the two germline ends. The CDR3 has 15 amino acids. The CDR3 loop reads CASSLDSAYNQPQHF. CDR3 coding DNA: TGTGCCAGCAGCTTAGATAGTGCGTACAATCAGCCCCAGCATTTT.

The chain recombines TRBV9 with TRBJ2-7; no definite D call. CDR1 SGDLS and CDR2 YYNGEE come from the germline V gene. Trimming pared 0 bases from V and 2 bases from J, leaving 9 bases between. This CDR3 has 14 amino acids. CDR3 in amino acids: CASSVEANPYEQYF. In DNA, the CDR3 is TGTGCCAGCAGCGTAGAGGCAAATCCCTACGAGCAGTACTTC.

This clone has just one count. CDR3 region: CASSSSDRVIHNSPLHF. In nucleotides, the CDR3 is TGTGCCAGCAGCTCGTCGGACAGGGTAATCCATAATTCACCCCTCCACTTT. J is TRBJ1-6 and V is TRBV5-4; TRBD1 matches 8 bases. The V and J ends lost 3 bases and 5 bases, in that order; junction bases with no gene match: 10. In germline, CDR1 is SGHNT, CDR2 YYREEE (reference sequence). The CDR3 is 17 amino acids. Drawing the rest from reference TRBV5-4 and TRBJ1-6, the complete variable domain is ETGVTQSPTHLIKTRGQQVTLRCSSQSGHNTVSWYQQALGQGPQFIFQYYREEENGRGNFPPRFSGLQFPNYSSELNVNALELDDSALYLCASSSSDRVIHNSPLHFGNGTRLTVT.